These 19 T cell receptor beta chains share one sample of origin, sequenced in a study of T cells after yellow fever vaccination. TCRdb re-derived calls from the 5' RACE reads in MiXCR, one entry per CDR3 protein. In the table there are 600,000 to 750,000 distinct CDR3 sequences, roughly an eighth of which are singletons. Material: PBMCs, obtained on the day of the yellow fever booster vaccination. Receptors originate from a young man who received the YFV17D yellow fever vaccine.

CDR3 in DNA: TGTGCCATCAGTGACCTTTTAGGGAGGGGCGAAAAGAACACTGAAGCTTTCTTT. It codes for CAISDLLGRGEKNTEAFF. The V gene is TRBV10-3, the J gene TRBJ1-1; a possible D gene is TRBD1 (5 bases). The CDR3 covers 18 residues. Per the germline V gene, CDR1 is ENHRY and CDR2 is SYGVKD. V lost 3 bases and J lost 1, with 21 bases in between.

This clonotype was observed a handful of times. This chain links TRBV9 with TRBJ2-3, with 7 positions matching TRBD2. After removal of 0 bases from V and 6 bases from J, the junction contained 4 bases not matched to a gene. Germline CDR1 is SGDLS and CDR2 is YYNGEE. This CDR3 contains 14 residues. In nucleotides, the CDR3 is TGTGCCAGCAGCGTAGGACTAGCAGCTGATACGCAGTATTTT. Translated: CASSVGLAADTQYF.

This clonotype was seen a few times. The rearrangement joins TRBV9 to TRBJ2-5, with TRBD2 matching 8 bases. This CDR3 region has 16 residues. The V gene's germline CDR1 is SGDLS and CDR2 YYNGEE. The V segment lost 3 bases and the J segment 3 bases; nucleotides outside the gene matches: 10. CDR3 in DNA: TGTGCCAGCAGCGGCCTCCCGGGGCGGGGGGAAGAGACCCAGTACTTC. Translation: CASSGLPGRGEETQYF. Looking up the rest from reference TRBV9 and TRBJ2-5 gives the full variable domain: DSGVTQTPKHLITATGQRVTLRCSPRSGDLSVYWYQQSLDQGLQFLIQYYNGEERAKGNILERFSAQQFPDLHSELNLSSLELGDSALYFCASSGLPGRGEETQYFGPGTRLLVL.

Only a few counts were recorded for this clonotype. The CDR3 reads CASRQIIGPSSYNEQFF. CDR3 DNA sequence: TGTGCCAGCAGACAAATTATCGGGCCAAGCTCCTACAATGAGCAGTTCTTC. The gene calls are TRBV6-1 and TRBJ2-1; no firm D call. Trimming shortened V by 6 bases and J by 0 bases, and 18 bases separated the two germline ends. This CDR3 region has 17 residues. Per the germline V gene, CDR1 is MNHNS and CDR2 is SASEGT.

The CDR3 nucleotides are TGTGCCAGCAGCTTAGCGTCTAGCGGCGAGCAGTTCTTC. This sequence encodes CASSLASSGEQFF. The chain combines TRBV7-2 with TRBJ2-1; 7 nucleotides match TRBD2. The V and J ends lost 0 bases and 10 bases, in that order; junction bases with no gene match: 3. The CDR3 sequence is 13 residues long. Germline assignment: CDR1 SGHTA and CDR2 FQGNSA.

In its sample, this clonotype was seen a few times. The chain recombines TRBV5-1 with TRBJ2-7; unclear D gene. Germline V gene data show CDR1 as SGHRS and CDR2 as YFSETQ. This CDR3 is built from 13 residues. V was trimmed by 5 bases and J by 1 base, leaving 10 bases between them. The CDR3 nucleotides read TGCGCCAGCAGTTCGGCTCCGTCCTACGAGCAGTACTTC. Translating it yields CASSSAPSYEQYF.

The chain employs TRBV7-9 and TRBJ1-1; no reliable D call. Germline CDR1 and CDR2: SEHNR and FQNEAQ (reference sequence). Between the trimmed V and J ends, which lost 3 bases and 4 bases, there was a span of 9 bases. The CDR3 sequence is 13 residues long. In DNA, the CDR3 is TGTGCCAGCAGCTTGGGGTTTGTCACTGAAGCTTTCTTT. Its protein product is CASSLGFVTEAFF.

This clonotype was recorded a few times. The chain has TRBV4-3 and TRBJ2-3; D possibly corresponds to TRBD2 (5 bases). Between the trimmed V and J ends, which lost 1 base and 3 bases, there was a span of 11 bases. The CDR3 extends over 15 amino acids. Germline lookup yields CDR1 LGHNA and CDR2 YSLEER. The CDR3 bases are TGCGCCAGCAGCCAAGGGCCGAGAGGGACAGATACGCAGTATTTT. This gives the protein CASSQGPRGTDTQYF.

The chain joins TRBV20-1 to TRBJ1-6, with TRBD1 matching 11 bases. Germline V gives CDR1 DFQATT, CDR2 SNEGSKA (reference sequence). The trim removed 6 bases at V and 8 bases at J, leaving 6 bases unmatched. The CDR3 covers 14 residues. As DNA, the CDR3 is TGCAGTGCCGCTCGGGACAGGGGGTATTCACCCCTCCACTTT. Amino acid sequence: CSAARDRGYSPLHF.

This clonotype was counted only a few times. This sequence joins TRBV18 and TRBJ2-4; 9 bases map to TRBD1. The CDR3 is 15 amino acids. V lost 5 bases and J lost 5; bases outside the gene matches: 7. Germline V gene data show CDR1 as KGHSH and CDR2 as LQKENI. CDR3 amino acids: CASSAGRTGENIQYF. DNA for the CDR3: TGTGCCAGCTCAGCCGGGCGGACAGGGGAAAACATTCAGTACTTC.

This chain connects TRBV5-1 to TRBJ2-5; TRBD2 matches at 9 bases. Germline CDR1 and CDR2: SGHRS and YFSETQ. The CDR3 contains 16 residues. The V gene end was trimmed by 6 bases and the J gene end by 4 bases; junction bases not matched to a gene: 13. CDR3: CASTLLLAGLRETQYF. The DNA of the CDR3 is TGCGCCAGCACCCTTCTACTAGCGGGTCTGCGAGAGACCCAGTACTTC.

The table lists this clonotype with a few counts. The chain combines TRBV20-1 with TRBJ1-2; D perhaps matches TRBD1 (6 bases). Germline V gene sequence: CDR1 DFQATT, CDR2 SNEGSKA (reference sequence). CDR3 length: 13 amino acids. CDR3 sequence: CRATQGQNYGYTF. CDR3 nucleotide sequence: TGCAGAGCCACTCAGGGGCAGAACTATGGCTACACCTTC.

In this sample, this clonotype turned up a few times. The chain is built from TRBV27 and TRBJ2-2; 9 nucleotides line up with TRBD1. The V gene end was trimmed by 3 bases and the J gene end by 6 bases; junction bases not matched to a gene: 11. The germline V gene has CDR1 MNHEY and CDR2 SMNVEV (reference sequence). CDR3 length: 17 amino acids. The CDR3 reads CASSLITGGKAPGELFF. CDR3 nucleotide sequence: TGTGCCAGCAGTTTGATCACAGGGGGCAAGGCACCCGGGGAGCTGTTTTTT.

This clonotype appeared a few times. The V gene is TRBV6-1, the J gene TRBJ2-7; 13 bases agree with TRBD2. The J segment lost 5 bases and the V segment lost 10 bases, leaving 5 bases of the junction unmatched. This CDR3 has 13 residues. Germline CDR1 is MNHNS and CDR2 is SASEGT. This chain's CDR3 is CATEGLAGNEQYF. CDR3 in DNA: TGTGCCACCGAGGGACTAGCGGGAAACGAGCAGTACTTC.

A few counts support this clonotype. The rearrangement uses TRBV29-1 and TRBJ2-7; possible D gene TRBD2, 5 bases. Trimming cost V 6 bases and J 0 bases, with 18 bases left between them. CDR1 is SQVTM and CDR2 is ANQGSEA in the germline V gene. The CDR3 is 15 residues long. The CDR3, as DNA: TGCAGCGTGATCCCTTTGGACTCGAGCTCCTACGAGCAGTACTTC. It encodes CSVIPLDSSSYEQYF.

The V gene is TRBV7-2, the J gene TRBJ1-3, with TRBD1 identical over 8 bases. With 5 bases clipped from V and 6 bases from J, the junction kept 3 bases outside the gene matches. Germline values: CDR1 SGHTA, CDR2 FQGNSA. This CDR3 region has 13 residues. In DNA, the CDR3 is TGTGCCAGCAGCCCGACAGGGGTAAACACCATATATTTT. It yields the protein CASSPTGVNTIYF. The whole variable domain, remainder taken from reference TRBV7-2 and TRBJ1-3, is GAGVSQSPSNKVTEKGKDVELRCDPISGHTALYWYRQSLGQGLEFLIYFQGNSAPDKSGLPSDRFSAERTGGSVSTLTIQRTQQEDSAVYLCASSPTGVNTIYFGEGSWLTVV.

This clonotype was observed a few times. The chain combines TRBV5-1 with TRBJ2-5; 11 bases are shared with TRBD2. Germline lookup yields CDR1 SGHRS and CDR2 YFSETQ. The CDR3 is 19 amino acids. Trimming removed 4 bases from V and 5 bases from J; junction bases left unmatched: 19. The CDR3 sequence is CASSQVTSGIRGGAETQYF. CDR3 coding DNA: TGCGCCAGCAGCCAGGTGACTAGCGGGATAAGAGGTGGAGCGGAGACCCAGTACTTC.

About this clonotype: A single base separates this from a much larger clone, so it may be a read error. The chain carries TRBV24-1 and TRBJ2-1, with D maybe TRBD2 (5 bases). The CDR3 has 17 amino acids. The germline V gene encodes CDR1 KGHDR and CDR2 SFDVKD. Trimming shortened V by 2 bases and J by 1 base, and 14 bases separated the two germline ends. As DNA, the CDR3 is TGTGCCACCAGTGATTCGGCTCGACGGGGTTCCTACAATGAGCAGTTCTTC. It specifies CATSDSARRGSYNEQFF.

The V call is TRBV3-1, the J call TRBJ1-1; 10 bases are a match to TRBD1. This CDR3 is 15 amino acids long. The J segment lost 7 bases and the V segment lost 3 bases, leaving 8 bases of the junction unmatched. In germline, CDR1 is LGHDT, CDR2 YNNKEL (reference sequence). The CDR3 coding sequence is TGTGCCAGCAGCCAGAACCCGGGACAGGGGATTGAAGCTTTCTTT. It encodes CASSQNPGQGIEAFF.